Sequencing of this TCR beta chain was carried out in a study of shared clonotypes between healthy human individuals. Selected positively for CCR7 and CD45RO-negative, naive CD8 cells excluded terminally differentiated effector memory CD45RA+ cells. Samples underwent the assay at deep level. Method: immunoSEQ multiplex PCR; TCRdb's copy keeps in-frame clones and lacks some. The sample gives around 2.1 million clones, just over 90% of which show up once; roughly 1.8% is in the top ten. Notes on the study in general: Rarefaction showed that sequencing of sorted subsets was incomplete (despite large depth).

With respect to this clone: Its specificity is unknown.

The germline V gene encodes CDR1 LNHDA and CDR2 SQIVND (reference sequence). V was shortened by 2 bases and J by 3 bases, with 2 bases between the two germline ends. The CDR3 runs to 12 residues. The sample consisted of naive CD8+ T cells from PBMCs. This sequence joins TRBV19 and TRBJ1-3; no clear D. The sequence was obtained from a man between 18 and 35 years old in good health. Some clones in this sample may be carry-over from other donors' samples. The CDR3 loop is CASSIYGNTIYF. The CDR3 DNA sequence: TGTGCCAGTAGTATATATGGAAACACCATATATTTT.